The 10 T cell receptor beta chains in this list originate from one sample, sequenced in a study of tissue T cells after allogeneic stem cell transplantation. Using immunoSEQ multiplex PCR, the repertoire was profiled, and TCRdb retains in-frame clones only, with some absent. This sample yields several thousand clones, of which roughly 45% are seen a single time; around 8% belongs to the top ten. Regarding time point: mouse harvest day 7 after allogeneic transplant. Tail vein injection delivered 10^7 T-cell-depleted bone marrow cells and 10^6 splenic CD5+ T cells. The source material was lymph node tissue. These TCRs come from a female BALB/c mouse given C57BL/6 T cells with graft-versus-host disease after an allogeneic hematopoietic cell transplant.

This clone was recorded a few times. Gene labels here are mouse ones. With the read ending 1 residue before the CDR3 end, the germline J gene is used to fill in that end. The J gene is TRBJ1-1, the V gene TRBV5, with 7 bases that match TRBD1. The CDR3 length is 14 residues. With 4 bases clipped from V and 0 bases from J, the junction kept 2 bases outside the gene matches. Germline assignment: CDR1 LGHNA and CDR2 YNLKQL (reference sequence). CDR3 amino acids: CASSPDRANTEVFF. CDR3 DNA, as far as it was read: TGTGCCAGCAGCCCCGACAGGGCAAACACAGAAGTCTTC.

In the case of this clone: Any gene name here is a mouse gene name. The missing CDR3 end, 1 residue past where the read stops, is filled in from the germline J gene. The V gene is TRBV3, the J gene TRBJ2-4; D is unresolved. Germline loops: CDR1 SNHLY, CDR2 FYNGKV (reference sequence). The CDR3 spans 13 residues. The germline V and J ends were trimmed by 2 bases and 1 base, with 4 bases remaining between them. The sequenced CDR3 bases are TGTGCCAGCAGCTTATTCCGTCAAAACACCTTGTAC. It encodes CASSLFRQNTLY. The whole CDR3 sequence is CASSLFRQNTLYF.

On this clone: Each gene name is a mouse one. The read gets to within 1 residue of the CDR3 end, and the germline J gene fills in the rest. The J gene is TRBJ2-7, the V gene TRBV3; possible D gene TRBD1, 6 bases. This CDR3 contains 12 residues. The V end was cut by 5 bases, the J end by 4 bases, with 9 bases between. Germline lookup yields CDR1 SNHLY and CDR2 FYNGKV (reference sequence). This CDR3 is CASSPGQYEQYF. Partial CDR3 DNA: TGTGCCAGCAGCCCAGGACAGTATGAACAGTAC.

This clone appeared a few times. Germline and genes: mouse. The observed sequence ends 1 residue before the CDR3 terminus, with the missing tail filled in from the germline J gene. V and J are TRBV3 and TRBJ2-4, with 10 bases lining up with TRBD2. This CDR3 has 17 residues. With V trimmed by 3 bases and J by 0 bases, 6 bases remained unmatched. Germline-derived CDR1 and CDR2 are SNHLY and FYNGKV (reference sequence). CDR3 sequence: CASSFGGLGVSQNTLYF. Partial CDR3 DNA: TGTGCCAGCAGCTTTGGAGGACTGGGGGTTAGTCAAAACACCTTGTAC.

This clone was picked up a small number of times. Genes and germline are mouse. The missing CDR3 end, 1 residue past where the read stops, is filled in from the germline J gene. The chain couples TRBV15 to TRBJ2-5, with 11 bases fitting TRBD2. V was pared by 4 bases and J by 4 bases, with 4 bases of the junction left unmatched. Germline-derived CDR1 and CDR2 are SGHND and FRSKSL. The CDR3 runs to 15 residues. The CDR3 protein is CASSSPGLGEDTQYF. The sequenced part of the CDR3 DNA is TGTGCCAGCAGTTCCCCGGGACTGGGGGAAGACACCCAGTAC.

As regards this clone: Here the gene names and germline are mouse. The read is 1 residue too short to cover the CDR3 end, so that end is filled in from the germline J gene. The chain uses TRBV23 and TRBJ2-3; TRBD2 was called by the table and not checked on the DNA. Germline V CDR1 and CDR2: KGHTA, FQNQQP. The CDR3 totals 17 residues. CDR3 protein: CSSSQSYWGSSAETLYF. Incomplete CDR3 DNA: TGCTCCAGCAGTCAATCGTACTGGGGGAGTAGTGCAGAAACGCTGTAT.

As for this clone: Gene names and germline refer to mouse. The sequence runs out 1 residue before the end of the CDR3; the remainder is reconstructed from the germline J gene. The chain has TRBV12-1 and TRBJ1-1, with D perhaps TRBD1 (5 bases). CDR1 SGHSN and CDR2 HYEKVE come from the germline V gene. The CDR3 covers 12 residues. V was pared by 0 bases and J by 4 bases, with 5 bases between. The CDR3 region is CASSLRGTEVFF. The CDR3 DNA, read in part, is TGTGCCAGCTCTCTCAGGGGCACAGAAGTCTTC.

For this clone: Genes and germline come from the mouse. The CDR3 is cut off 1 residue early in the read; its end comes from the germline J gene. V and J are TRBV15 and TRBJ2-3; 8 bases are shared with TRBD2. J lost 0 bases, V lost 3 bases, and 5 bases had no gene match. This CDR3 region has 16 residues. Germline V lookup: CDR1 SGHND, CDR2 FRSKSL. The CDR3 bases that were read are TGTGCCAGCAGTTTTGGGGGGGGGCATAGTGCAGAAACGCTGTAT. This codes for CASSFGGGHSAETLY. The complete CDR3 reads CASSFGGGHSAETLYF.

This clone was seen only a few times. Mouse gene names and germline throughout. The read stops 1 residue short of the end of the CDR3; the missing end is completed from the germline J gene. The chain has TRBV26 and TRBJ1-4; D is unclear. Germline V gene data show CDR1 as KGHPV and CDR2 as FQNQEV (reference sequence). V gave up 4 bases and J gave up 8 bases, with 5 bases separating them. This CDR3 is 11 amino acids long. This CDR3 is CASSPGERLFF. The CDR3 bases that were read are TGTGCCAGCAGTCCGGGAGAAAGATTATTT.

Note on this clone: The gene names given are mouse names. The CDR3 is CASSLGGDEQFF. The CDR3 bases that were read are TGTGCAAGCAGCTTAGGGGGGGATGAGCAGTTC. The chain recombines TRBV16 with TRBJ2-1, with D possibly matching TRBD2 (6 bases). The read ends 1 residue early relative to the CDR3; the germline J gene fills the gap. Germline V gives CDR1 SGHSA, CDR2 FRNQAP. This CDR3 is built from 12 residues. V lost 1 base and J lost 9, with 7 bases in between.